Shown below are 22 T cell receptor beta chains from a single sample sequenced in a study of T-cell memory formation after mild COVID-19. Using its own MiXCR run on the 5' RACE reads, TCRdb lists one record per CDR3 protein. The table records about 210,000 distinct CDR3 sequences, roughly 10% of them present only once. The source material was PBMCs or a T cell subset sorted from them (not recorded which). These TCRs come from a man younger than 30 who had mild COVID-19 (a few samples of this study predate the infection). Cell type and time point are not known.

The sample holds many counts of this clonotype. The chain joins TRBV6-5 to TRBJ2-7; 11 nucleotides match TRBD2. The CDR3 covers 17 residues. The trim removed 8 bases at V and 0 bases at J, leaving 12 bases unmatched. Germline V gives CDR1 MNHEY, CDR2 SVGAGI. CDR3 nucleotide sequence: TGTGCCAGCGGGTGGCTAGCGGGGGGAAAAAGCTCCTACGAGCAGTACTTC. Translating it yields CASGWLAGGKSSYEQYF.

This clonotype has only a few counts. In nucleotides, the CDR3 is TGTGCCAGCAGCCAAGATTCAGCAAAACTGTTTTTT. Its protein is CASSQDSAKLFF. This sequence joins TRBV14 and TRBJ1-4; D is ambiguous. The CDR3 is made up of 12 amino acids. Germline assignment: CDR1 SGHDN and CDR2 FVKESK. V lost 0 bases to trimming and J lost 10 bases, with 6 bases between them.

This clonotype was observed a few times. The genes are TRBV7-9 and TRBJ2-7; 7 bases are shared with TRBD1. The CDR3 has 15 residues. V lost 5 bases, J lost 0 bases, and 7 bases stayed unmatched. Germline-derived CDR1 and CDR2 are SEHNR and FQNEAQ (reference sequence). The CDR3 sequence is CASSPPGTASYEQYF. In DNA, the CDR3 is TGTGCCAGCAGCCCCCCAGGGACAGCCTCCTACGAGCAGTACTTC.

The V and J genes are TRBV5-1 and TRBJ2-7; maybe TRBD1 (8 bases). V gave up 5 bases and J gave up 2 bases, with 20 bases separating them. The CDR3 runs 16 residues. CDR1 is SGHRS and CDR2 is YFSETQ in the germline V gene. Here the CDR3 reads CASSRGAGDRTYEQYF. The CDR3 DNA follows: TGCGCCAGCAGTCGGGGGGCGGGGGACAGGACCTACGAGCAGTACTTC.

This clonotype has a count of ten or more. V is TRBV5-1 and J is TRBJ2-3; D remains unclear. Trimming removed 0 bases from V and 2 bases from J, with 7 bases in between. The CDR3 consists of 14 residues. The germline V gene has CDR1 SGHRS and CDR2 YFSETQ. The DNA for the CDR3 is TGCGCCAGCAGCTTGGCCCAGGACACAGATACGCAGTATTTT. It specifies CASSLAQDTDTQYF. The variable domain in full, with the rest retrieved from reference TRBV5-1 and TRBJ2-3, is KAGVTQTPRYLIKTRGQQVTLSCSPISGHRSVSWYQQTPGQGLQFLFEYFSETQRNKGNFPGRFSGRQFSNSRSEMNVSTLELGDSALYLCASSLAQDTDTQYFGPGTRLTVL.

Only a few counts were recorded for this clonotype. The chain is built from TRBV7-2 and TRBJ2-7, with D unresolved. Per the germline V gene, CDR1 is SGHTA and CDR2 is FQGNSA. Trimming stripped 5 bases from V and 9 bases from J, with 17 bases between. The CDR3 contains 13 residues. The DNA of the CDR3 is TGTGCCAGCAGCGCAGGACCGCGTCGGGTGCAGTACGTC. Its translation: CASSAGPRRVQYV.

The chain joins TRBV7-2 to TRBJ2-5; 7 bases map to TRBD1. The CDR3 is 15 amino acids. V lost 5 bases and J lost 4; bases outside the gene matches: 10. Germline V gene sequence: CDR1 SGHTA, CDR2 FQGNSA. The chain's CDR3 is CASSNDRVRVETQYF. In DNA form, the CDR3 reads TGTGCCAGCAGCAACGACAGGGTCAGAGTAGAGACCCAGTACTTC. Full variable domain (outside the CDR3, taken from reference TRBV7-2 and TRBJ2-5): GAGVSQSPSNKVTEKGKDVELRCDPISGHTALYWYRQSLGQGLEFLIYFQGNSAPDKSGLPSDRFSAERTGGSVSTLTIQRTQQEDSAVYLCASSNDRVRVETQYFGPGTRLLVL.

The sample holds many counts of this clonotype. The chain couples TRBV2 to TRBJ1-2; tentatively, D is TRBD1 (5 bases). The V end lost 3 bases, the J end lost 5 bases, and 7 bases lay between the germline ends. The length of the CDR3 is 12 residues. Per the germline V gene, CDR1 is SNHLY and CDR2 is FYNNEI. CDR3 sequence: CASSEGGYGYTF. CDR3 bases: TGTGCCAGCAGTGAGGGGGGATATGGCTACACCTTC.

This chain uses TRBV7-2 with TRBJ2-1; 12 positions match TRBD2. Germline V gene lookup returns CDR1 SGHTA and CDR2 FQGNSA. This CDR3 is 15 amino acids long. The V segment lost 5 bases and the J segment 6 bases; nucleotides outside the gene matches: 5. The CDR3: CASSPQGLAGNEQFF. CDR3 nucleotide sequence: TGTGCCAGCAGCCCGCAGGGACTAGCGGGCAATGAGCAGTTCTTC.

This chain joins TRBV12-3 or TRBV12-4 and TRBJ1-4; D is ambiguous. The CDR3 is made up of 11 amino acids. V gave up 6 bases and J gave up 8 bases, with 7 bases separating them. The CDR3 DNA is TGTGCCAGCAGCGGAGGGGAAAAACTGTTTTTT. The encoded protein is CASSGGEKLFF.

The gene calls are TRBV18 and TRBJ1-1; D is uncertain. Germline CDR1 KGHSH, CDR2 LQKENI. Trimming stripped 2 bases from V and 8 bases from J, with 9 bases between. This CDR3 comprises 12 residues. The CDR3 protein is CASSPEGREAFF. The CDR3 nucleotides are TGTGCCAGCTCACCAGAAGGGAGGGAAGCTTTCTTT.

This clonotype was recorded at least ten times. The J gene is TRBJ1-6, the V gene TRBV18; 7 nucleotides line up with TRBD1. This CDR3 spans 16 amino acids. V lost 4 bases to trimming and J lost 7 bases; unmatched junction nucleotides: 10. The V gene's germline CDR1 is KGHSH and CDR2 LQKENI. CDR3 nucleotide sequence: TGTGCCAGCTCACGGCGAGGGGGACAGTTAAATTCACCCCTCCACTTT. Translated, it gives CASSRRGGQLNSPLHF.

This clonotype was seen many times. The chain is built from TRBV7-8 and TRBJ1-2; possible D gene TRBD1, 5 bases. V lost 2 bases to trimming and J lost 3 bases, with 10 bases between them. This CDR3 comprises 14 residues. Germline-derived CDR1 and CDR2 are SGHVS and FQNEAQ. The CDR3 DNA follows: TGTGCCAGCAGCTTACAGGGACTCTACTATGGCTACACCTTC. Its protein product is CASSLQGLYYGYTF.

This rearrangement joins TRBV6-5 to TRBJ2-5, with 9 bases fitting TRBD2. Germline lookup yields CDR1 MNHEY and CDR2 SVGAGI. J was trimmed by 5 bases and V by 2 bases; bases with no gene match: 3. The CDR3 spans 14 residues. The CDR3: CASSYGGGGETQYF. CDR3 sequence (DNA): TGTGCCAGCAGTTACGGCGGGGGGGGGGAGACCCAGTACTTC.

The table lists this clonotype with a few counts. This chain connects TRBV7-9 to TRBJ1-4; no definite D call. Trimming shortened V by 4 bases and J by 4 bases, and 10 bases separated the two germline ends. Per germline, CDR1 SEHNR and CDR2 FQNEAQ (reference sequence). This CDR3 region has 14 residues. This CDR3 reads CASSWLGINEKLFF. CDR3 bases: TGTGCCAGCAGCTGGTTGGGGATTAATGAAAAACTGTTTTTT. Supplemented by reference TRBV7-9 and TRBJ1-4, the full variable domain reads DTGVSQNPRHKITKRGQNVTFRCDPISEHNRLYWYRQTLGQGPEFLTYFQNEAQLEKSRLLSDRFSAERPKGSFSTLEIQRTEQGDSAMYLCASSWLGINEKLFFGSGTQLSVL.

This clonotype was detected only a few times. The CDR3 is CASSRVIANTGELFF. The CDR3 DNA is TGCGCCAGCAGCCGAGTTATTGCGAACACCGGGGAGCTGTTTTTT. This rearrangement joins TRBV4-1 to TRBJ2-2, with D unresolved. Germline loops: CDR1 MGHRA, CDR2 YSYEKL. The ends were cut back, 4 bases at V and 0 bases at J, with 9 bases in the middle. The CDR3 sequence is 15 residues long.

This clonotype came up a few times. This chain joins TRBV10-2 and TRBJ2-3; D is possibly TRBD2 (6 bases). V lost 9 bases to trimming and J lost 4 bases, with 17 bases between them. Germline CDR1 WSHSY, CDR2 SAAADI. The CDR3 is 14 residues long. The CDR3: CASGGASAPDTQYF. The CDR3 nucleotides are TGCGCCAGTGGAGGGGCTAGCGCCCCAGATACGCAGTATTTT.

The sample holds a few counts of this clonotype. The chain combines TRBV7-2 with TRBJ1-3; 7 bases agree with TRBD1. CDR1 and CDR2 (germline): SGHTA, FQGNSA. This CDR3 contains 16 residues. The junction had 7 bases not matched to a gene; V was cut back by 5 bases and J by 0 bases. The CDR3 here is CASSPQGPDSGNTIYF. CDR3 nucleotide sequence: TGTGCCAGCAGCCCACAGGGGCCCGACTCTGGAAACACCATATATTTT.

V usage is TRBV3-1 and J usage is TRBJ1-1; D gene ambiguous. Trimming shortened V by 0 bases and J by 9 bases, and 14 bases separated the two germline ends. CDR1 LGHDT and CDR2 YNNKEL come from the germline V gene (reference sequence). CDR3 length equals 14 residues. CDR3 amino acids: CASSQETSISKAFF. CDR3 DNA sequence: TGTGCCAGCAGCCAAGAAACCAGCATTTCGAAAGCTTTCTTT. The whole variable domain, filled in from reference TRBV3-1 and TRBJ1-1, reads DTAVSQTPKYLVTQMGNDKSIKCEQNLGHDTMYWYKQDSKKFLKIMFSYNNKELIINETVPNRFSPKSPDKAHLNLHINSLELGDSAVYFCASSQETSISKAFFGQGTRLTVV.

The V gene is TRBV7-9, the J gene TRBJ1-2, with TRBD1 identical over 7 bases. This CDR3 spans 12 amino acids. Germline V lookup: CDR1 SEHNR, CDR2 FQNEAQ (reference sequence). V lost 2 bases and J lost 7; bases outside the gene matches: 1. The CDR3 nucleotides read TGTGCCAGCAGCTTACCAGGGGGTGGCTACACCTTC. Amino acids: CASSLPGGGYTF.

This clonotype was counted many times. The chain recombines TRBV12-3 or TRBV12-4 with TRBJ1-2, with 7 bases matching TRBD1. The CDR3 length is 13 residues. With V trimmed by 6 bases and J by 6 bases, 7 bases remained unmatched. The CDR3 here is CASRPTGKDGYTF. The DNA for the CDR3 is TGTGCCAGCAGACCGACAGGGAAGGATGGCTACACCTTC.

The rearrangement joins TRBV25-1 to TRBJ2-3, with 8 bases that match TRBD2. The CDR3 is made up of 15 amino acids. In germline, CDR1 is MGHDK, CDR2 SYGVNS. Germline trimming cut 3 bases from V and 2 bases from J; bases unmatched to any gene: 4. The CDR3 loop is CASSDAGGFTDTQYF. CDR3 sequence (DNA): TGTGCCAGCAGTGATGCGGGGGGCTTCACAGATACGCAGTATTTT.